This TCR beta chain was recovered during a study of blood T cell repertoires in COVID-19. Study as a whole: Samples representing acute and convalescent COVID-19 were sourced from the United States, Italy and Spain. PBMCs, B-cell-depleted T cells, or T cells provided the cDNA or gDNA that made up the material.

Sequencing used immunoSEQ multiplex PCR; TCRdb keeps in-frame clones, though not all of them. The table records 150,000 to 200,000 clones, approximately 81% of them present only once. This CDR3 spans 15 amino acids. Germline V gene lookup returns CDR1 SEHNR and CDR2 FQNEAQ (reference sequence). V shed 4 bases and J shed 5 bases, with 17 bases lying between them. Specimen: peripheral blood. The clonotype was recovered from a human donor with acute or convalescent COVID-19. The donor label of this sample is uncertain. The V and J genes are TRBV7-9 and TRBJ2-5, with TRBD2 as a possible D gene (6 bases). This CDR3 reads CASSYWAGKRETQYF. Here the CDR3 DNA reads TGTGCCAGCAGCTATTGGGCGGGGAAGAGGGAGACCCAGTACTTC.